The 9 T cell receptor beta chains presented below share a single source sample, sequenced in a study of lymphopenia after photon versus proton radiotherapy. TCRdb's table, derived via immunoSEQ multiplex PCR, lists solely in-frame clones and lacks some. Seen here are 75,000 to 90,000 clones, about 83% observed once, and the top ten hold under 1.5%. Sequenced here: peripheral blood, sampled from a patient treated with proton-based radiotherapy. The receptors were sampled from a man in his 60s with pancreatic cancer.

This chain joins TRBV28 and TRBJ1-5, with D tentatively TRBD1 (5 bases). Germline lookup yields CDR1 MDHEN and CDR2 SYDVKM. CDR3 length: 16 amino acids. Trimming shortened V by 7 bases and J by 0 bases, and 16 bases separated the two germline ends. For the CDR3, the DNA is TGTGCCAGCACCTCAGGGAGGGGCAGTAGCAATCAGCCCCAGCATTTT. It specifies CASTSGRGSSNQPQHF.

This clone was recorded only once. The J gene is TRBJ2-1, the V gene TRBV7-9; D is unresolved. Between the trimmed V and J ends, which lost 0 bases and 10 bases, there was a span of 4 bases. CDR1 and CDR2 (germline): SEHNR, FQNEAQ (reference sequence). CDR3 length equals 11 residues. The CDR3 spells CASSLASEQFF. CDR3 sequence (DNA): TGTGCCAGCAGCTTAGCTTCGGAGCAGTTCTTC.

V gene TRBV2 combines with J gene TRBJ2-3; 10 bases align to TRBD2. V shed 6 bases and J 5 bases; nucleotides not matched to a gene: 14. This CDR3 has 17 residues. Germline V CDR1 and CDR2: SNHLY, FYNNEI. CDR3 bases: TGTGCCAGCAGCGCCGCGGAGTTAGCGGGAGGAGGAGATACGCAGTATTTT. Its protein product is CASSAAELAGGGDTQYF.

This chain uses TRBV19 with TRBJ1-1, with D unclear. Germline lookup yields CDR1 LNHDA and CDR2 SQIVND (reference sequence). V lost 3 bases and J lost 4, with 15 bases in between. The CDR3 runs 15 residues. Written as DNA, the CDR3 is TGTGCCAGTAGTATGTTGGCAGTCGGGAGCACTGAAGCTTTCTTT. Protein product: CASSMLAVGSTEAFF. Full variable domain (outside the CDR3, taken from reference TRBV19 and TRBJ1-1): DGGITQSPKYLFRKEGQNVTLSCEQNLNHDAMYWYRQDPGQGLRLIYYSQIVNDFQKGDIAEGYSVSREKKESFPLTVTSAQKNPTAFYLCASSMLAVGSTEAFFGQGTRLTVV.

The chain combines TRBV9 with TRBJ1-2; D is perhaps TRBD1 (6 bases). This CDR3 spans 16 amino acids. Trimming shortened V by 3 bases and J by 3 bases, and 18 bases separated the two germline ends. Germline assignment: CDR1 SGDLS and CDR2 YYNGEE. For the CDR3, the DNA is TGTGCCAGCAGCGGACTTCTCATCGGGGGCTACTATGGCTACACCTTC. Translated: CASSGLLIGGYYGYTF.

The chain uses TRBV28 and TRBJ1-1; tentative D call: TRBD1 (5 bases). The CDR3 is 11 residues long. Germline CDR1 MDHEN, CDR2 SYDVKM. For the CDR3, the DNA is TGTGGCACACAGGTCTGGACTGAAGCTTTCTTT. Amino acid sequence: CGTQVWTEAFF.

The chain recombines TRBV30 with TRBJ1-1, with D maybe TRBD1 (6 bases). The CDR3 totals 13 residues. Per germline, CDR1 GTSNPN and CDR2 SVGIG (reference sequence). V lost 5 bases, J lost 4 bases, and 14 bases lay in between. CDR3 DNA: TGTGCCTGGGAGGCAATCAGGGGCACTGAAGCTTTCTTT. Translating it yields CAWEAIRGTEAFF.

The chain links TRBV27 to TRBJ2-2, with D perhaps matching TRBD1 (5 bases). Deletions cut 2 bases from V and 6 bases from J, with 19 bases between. CDR1 and CDR2 (germline): MNHEY, SMNVEV (reference sequence). The CDR3 length is 17 residues. CDR3 sequence: CASSLSTRRATAGELFF. The CDR3 DNA reads TGTGCCAGCAGTTTAAGTACGCGCAGGGCCACCGCCGGGGAGCTGTTTTTT.

This chain uses TRBV2 with TRBJ1-4, with 9 bases matching TRBD1. The CDR3 contains 16 residues. CDR1 and CDR2 (germline): SNHLY, FYNNEI. Trimming at V came to 6 bases and at J to 9 bases, leaving 14 bases not matched to a gene. For the CDR3, the DNA is TGTGCCAGCAGCCCACATAGTGGACAGGGGATACAAAAACTGTTTTTT. Amino acids: CASSPHSGQGIQKLFF.